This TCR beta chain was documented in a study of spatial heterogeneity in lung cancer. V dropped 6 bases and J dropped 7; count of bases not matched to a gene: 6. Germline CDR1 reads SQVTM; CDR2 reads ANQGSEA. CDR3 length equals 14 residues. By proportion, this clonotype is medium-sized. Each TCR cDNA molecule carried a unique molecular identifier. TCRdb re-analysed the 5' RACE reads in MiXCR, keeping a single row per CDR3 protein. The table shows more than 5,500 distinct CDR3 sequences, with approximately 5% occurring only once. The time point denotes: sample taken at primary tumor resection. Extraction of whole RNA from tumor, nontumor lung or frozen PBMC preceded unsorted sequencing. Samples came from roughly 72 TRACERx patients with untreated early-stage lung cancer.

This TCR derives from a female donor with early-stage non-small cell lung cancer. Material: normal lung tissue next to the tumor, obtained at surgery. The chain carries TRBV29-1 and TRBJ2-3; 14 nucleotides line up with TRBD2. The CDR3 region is CSVGTSGRIHTQYF. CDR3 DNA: TGCAGCGTGGGGACTAGCGGGAGAATACATACGCAGTATTTT.